This T cell receptor (beta chain) was obtained from a study of T cell changes during pregnancy in multiple sclerosis. The protocol was immunoSEQ multiplex PCR, while the TCRdb copy is restricted to in-frame clones and leaves out a portion. The profile covers more than 65,000 clones, with around 90% appearing a single time and 0.4% to 0.45% taken by the ten largest. The receptor comes from a female donor with multiple sclerosis, enrolled in a pregnancy study. Sequencing was performed on CD4+ T cells from peripheral blood mononuclear cells, taken before pregnancy.

This CDR3 is CASASGQPSNEQYF. CDR3 coding DNA: TGCGCCAGCGCCTCGGGACAGCCGTCCAACGAGCAGTACTTC. This sequence joins TRBV5-1 and TRBJ2-7; 7 bases agree with TRBD1. The CDR3 has 14 amino acids. Germline V lookup: CDR1 SGHRS, CDR2 YFSETQ. Trimming removed 7 bases from V and 5 bases from J; junction bases left unmatched: 12.